This T cell receptor beta chain was recorded in a study of blood T cell repertoires in COVID-19. Study context: Collection of acute and convalescent COVID-19 samples took place in the United States, Italy and Spain. T cells, B-cell-depleted T cells, or PBMCs provided the cDNA or gDNA that served as material.

This clone has a handful of counts. The CDR3 contains 15 residues. The V gene lost 1 base and the J gene lost 6 bases, with 14 bases spanning the gap. Germline values: CDR1 SGHAT, CDR2 FQDESV (reference sequence). In the authors' methods: Estimates of nucleated cell counts were drawn from the amplification of reference gene primers. Method: immunoSEQ multiplex PCR; TCRdb's copy keeps in-frame clones and lacks some. Clone size and the V and J calls come from that table; the DNA yielded D and trimming. The table includes approximately 200,000 clones, roughly 84% detected once. Sequencing used peripheral blood. The chain uses TRBV11-1 and TRBJ2-3; D gene unclear. This TCR came from a woman aged 50 to 60 with acute or convalescent COVID-19. CDR3 sequence (DNA): TGTGCCAGCAGCTTAGGGGCCCCCATCCAGGATACGCAGTATTTT. Protein: CASSLGAPIQDTQYF.